Below, one T cell receptor beta chain is given with its context. The data are from a study of shared clonotypes between healthy human individuals. The wider study: The donor group consisted of two women and a few men, aged 18 to 49.

Using immunoSEQ multiplex PCR, the repertoire was profiled, and TCRdb retains in-frame clones only, with some absent. Here the sample spans millions of clones, 85% to 95% being singletons. V was pared by 0 bases and J by 3 bases, with 12 bases between. Germline CDR1 reads SGHDT; CDR2 reads YYEEEE. The CDR3 runs to 15 residues. Naive-designated CD8 cells lacked CD45RO, were positively enriched for CCR7, and omitted terminally differentiated effector memory CD45RA+ cells. Healthy and HIV-negative, the adult donors had no recent acute infections or vaccinations. The chain couples TRBV5-6 to TRBJ1-2; weak D call: TRBD1 (5 bases). Sequencing was performed on naive CD8+ T cells from PBMCs. The sequence was obtained from a man between 18 and 29 years old in good health. Some clones in this sample may be carry-over from other donors' samples. CDR3 nucleotides: TGTGCCAGCAGCTTGGCCGTGGGGCTAGACTATGGCTACACCTTC. Translation gives CASSLAVGLDYGYTF.